This entry lists 16 T cell receptor beta chains sequenced from one sample in a study of blood T cell repertoires in COVID-19. The data were produced by immunoSEQ multiplex PCR, yet TCRdb's version contains in-frame clones alone and is incomplete. Here the sample spans approximately 30,000 clones, around 90% being singletons. The material sequenced was peripheral blood. Receptors were obtained from a human donor in a cohort sampled during active COVID-19.

The CDR3 DNA reads as TGTGCCAGCAGCTTAGTTGGGGGACAGGGTAATCAGCCCCAGCATTTT. This codes for CASSLVGGQGNQPQHF. The chain has TRBV7-8 and TRBJ1-5; 9 nucleotides align to TRBD1. Unmatched junction bases numbered 5, after V lost 1 base and J lost 4 bases. Looked up from germline, CDR1 is SGHVS and CDR2 is FQNEAQ. The CDR3 is 16 residues long.

This chain links TRBV5-4 with TRBJ2-4, with a weak D call TRBD2 (7 bases). The CDR3 totals 13 residues. V was shortened by 0 bases and J by 15 bases, with 16 bases between the two germline ends. Germline V CDR1 and CDR2: SGHNT, YYREEE (reference sequence). The DNA for the CDR3 is TGTGCCAGCAGCTTGGCCGCCGGGGGGCGGAGGTACTTC. Amino acid sequence: CASSLAAGGRRYF.

The gene calls are TRBV3-1 (or the pseudogene TRBV3-2) and TRBJ1-1, with D hard to call. The CDR3 loop spans 15 amino acids. V lost 3 bases and J lost 2, with 13 bases in between. Germline V gives CDR1 LGHDT, CDR2 YNNKEL (reference sequence). The CDR3 loop reads CASSQSRSPNTEAFF. The CDR3 DNA reads as TGTGCCAGCAGCCAGTCTCGAAGCCCTAACACTGAAGCTTTCTTT.

This sequence joins TRBV5-6 and TRBJ1-5; maybe TRBD1 (6 bases). Germline-derived CDR1 and CDR2 are SGHDT and YYEEEE. Trimming cost V 4 bases and J 4 bases, with 15 bases left between them. This CDR3 contains 15 residues. CDR3 nucleotide sequence: TGTGCCAGCAGCACCCGGGACACCTATAATCAGCCCCAGCATTTT. Translation: CASSTRDTYNQPQHF.

The chain has TRBV9 and TRBJ2-5; D uncertain. Germline values: CDR1 SGDLS, CDR2 YYNGEE. Trimming stripped 0 bases from V and 2 bases from J, with 14 bases between. CDR3 length: 16 amino acids. The CDR3, as DNA: TGTGCCAGCAGCGTAGAGGTCCAGGCCCGTCAAGAGACCCAGTACTTC. Protein sequence: CASSVEVQARQETQYF.

This chain links TRBV3-1 (or the pseudogene TRBV3-2) with TRBJ1-6, with 9 bases matching TRBD1. V lost 8 bases and J lost 10; bases outside the gene matches: 15. The germline V gene has CDR1 LGHDT and CDR2 YNNKEL (reference sequence). The CDR3 runs to 16 residues. The CDR3 loop reads CASEATLTGGGSPLHF. The CDR3 DNA reads as TGTGCCAGCGAGGCCACCTTGACAGGGGGAGGATCACCCCTCCACTTT.

The chain has TRBV15 and TRBJ2-6; D unclear. V was trimmed by 1 base and J by 0 bases, leaving 7 bases between them. Germline loops: CDR1 LNHNV, CDR2 YYDKDF (reference sequence). The CDR3 is 16 residues long. The CDR3 region is CATSRAWSSGANVLTF. As DNA, the CDR3 is TGTGCCACCAGCAGAGCTTGGAGCTCTGGGGCCAACGTCCTGACTTTC.

The V and J genes are TRBV13 and TRBJ2-7; 8 bases agree with TRBD2. Germline V gene data show CDR1 as PRHDT and CDR2 as FYEKMQ (reference sequence). The CDR3 has 15 residues. After removal of 6 bases from V and 0 bases from J, the junction contained 7 bases not matched to a gene. The CDR3 region has the DNA TGTGCCAGCAGGTCGCGGCGGGGGGACTCCTACGAGCAGTACGTC. It codes for CASRSRRGDSYEQYV.

This clone was picked up one time. This sequence joins TRBV5-1 and TRBJ2-2, with D tentatively TRBD1 (5 bases). From germline, CDR1 is SGHRS and CDR2 YFSETQ. V dropped 7 bases and J dropped 4 bases, with 11 bases sitting between them. CDR3 length equals 13 residues. The CDR3: CASATDFTGELFF. The DNA for the CDR3 is TGCGCCAGCGCGACAGATTTCACCGGGGAGCTGTTTTTT.

This clone was seen more than once but under ten times. The CDR3 ends on some other residue instead of the conserved phenylalanine or tryptophan, so this is likely a read error. No DNA is shown, since the ends of the CDR3 on it are uncertain; the CDR3 is the one TCRdb lists. The chain is built from TRBV2 and TRBJ1-2; the tabulated D call, TRBD1, remains unverified against the DNA. Germline CDR1 is SNHLY and CDR2 is FYNNEI. The CDR3 region is 9 residues in length, termini included. This chain's CDR3 is CASSGGSGA.

The chain uses TRBV12-3 or TRBV12-4 and TRBJ2-7, with TRBD2 as a possible D gene (6 bases). V lost 3 bases and J 6 bases, leaving 9 bases between the germline ends. The CDR3 totals 12 residues. The chain's CDR3 is CASSLAGSEQYV. CDR3 bases: TGTGCCAGCAGTTTGGCGGGGTCCGAGCAGTACGTC.

This chain connects TRBV28 to TRBJ2-1; tentative D call: TRBD1 (5 bases). Germline V gene sequence: CDR1 MDHEN, CDR2 SYDVKM. The CDR3 consists of 15 residues. V gave up 7 bases and J gave up 0 bases, with 13 bases separating them. CDR3 in amino acids: CASTRLQASYNEQFF. DNA for the CDR3: TGTGCCAGCACTCGTTTACAGGCCTCCTACAATGAGCAGTTCTTC.

This chain joins TRBV19 and TRBJ2-7; D is perhaps TRBD2 (6 bases). Germline V gives CDR1 LNHDA, CDR2 SQIVND (reference sequence). The CDR3 runs 14 residues. The V end lost 0 bases, the J end lost 3 bases, and 9 bases lay between the germline ends. The CDR3 spells CASSIDRGIYEQYV. Written as DNA, the CDR3 is TGTGCCAGTAGTATAGATCGGGGGATCTACGAGCAGTACGTC.

The chain joins TRBV12-5 to TRBJ2-3, with D unclear. V was pared by 2 bases and J by 5 bases, with 11 bases between. The germline V gene encodes CDR1 LGHNT and CDR2 FRNRAP. The CDR3 spans 14 residues. The DNA for the CDR3 is TGTGCTAGTGGTTTGTCAACTCTCTTAGATACGCAGTATTTT. This gives the protein CASGLSTLLDTQYF.

The rearrangement joins TRBV5-5 to TRBJ1-2; TRBD1 aligns across 9 bases. CDR3 length: 15 amino acids. With 3 bases clipped from V and 6 bases from J, the junction kept 9 bases outside the gene matches. Germline CDR1 is SGHKS and CDR2 is YYEKEE (reference sequence). CDR3 bases: TGTGCCAGCAGCTCTATACGAGGACAGGGGCATGGCTACACCTTC. Encoded protein: CASSSIRGQGHGYTF.

J is TRBJ2-3 and V is TRBV18, with TRBD2 identical over 9 bases. The germline V gene has CDR1 KGHSH and CDR2 LQKENI. Germline trimming cut 6 bases from V and 6 bases from J; bases unmatched to any gene: 10. This CDR3 comprises 15 residues. This CDR3 reads CASSPASGGRDTQYF. In DNA form, the CDR3 reads TGTGCCAGCTCCCCCGCCAGCGGGGGGCGGGATACGCAGTATTTT. Full variable domain (missing parts from reference TRBV18 and TRBJ2-3): NAGVMQNPRHLVRRRGQEARLRCSPMKGHSHVYWYRQLPEEGLKFMVYLQKENIIDESGMPKERFSAEFPKEGPSILRIQQVVRGDSAAYFCASSPASGGRDTQYFGPGTRLTVL.